A single sample is the source of the 20 T cell receptor beta chains below, sequenced in a study of T cell responses to AZD1222 COVID-19 vaccine. Using immunoSEQ multiplex PCR, the repertoire was profiled, and TCRdb retains in-frame clones only, with some absent. The data show approximately 82,000 clones, with roughly 90% seen just once and less than 4% held by the top ten. The sample in question was peripheral blood, obtained 28 days after the second AZD1222 dose. The receptor set was obtained from an adult who received the AZD1222 COVID-19 vaccine.

The chain links TRBV7-2 to TRBJ2-1; TRBD2 aligns across 10 bases. J gave up 6 bases and V 4 bases, and 6 bases lay outside the gene matches. Germline V gene lookup returns CDR1 SGHTA and CDR2 FQGNSA. The CDR3 is made up of 15 amino acids. The CDR3 is CASSSRSGGANEQFF. DNA of the CDR3: TGTGCCAGCAGCTCCCGGAGCGGGGGGGCCAATGAGCAGTTCTTC.

This chain uses TRBV4-2 with TRBJ1-2; unclear D gene. CDR1 and CDR2 from the germline V gene are LGHNA and YNFKEQ. This CDR3 contains 12 residues. Trimming removed 3 bases from V and 8 bases from J, with 10 bases in between. CDR3 DNA: TGTGCCAGCAGCCAGGGCCACCCGGGCTACACCTTC. Residues: CASSQGHPGYTF.

The V gene is TRBV27, the J gene TRBJ2-1; TRBD1 aligns across 10 bases. CDR3 size: 15 residues. V was pared by 7 bases and J by 4 bases, with 7 bases of the junction left unmatched. Germline CDR1 is MNHEY and CDR2 is SMNVEV (reference sequence). This CDR3 reads CASTRGDRGYNEQFF. The CDR3 bases are TGTGCCAGCACCCGCGGGGACAGGGGTTACAATGAGCAGTTCTTC.

The chain links TRBV19 to TRBJ1-2, with D uncertain. Trimming took 8 bases from V and 3 from J, leaving 4 bases between them. This CDR3 spans 10 amino acids. Germline V CDR1 and CDR2: LNHDA, SQIVND (reference sequence). The CDR3 spells CASGDYGYTF. The CDR3 DNA follows: TGTGCCAGTGGAGACTATGGCTACACCTTC.

The rearrangement uses TRBV19 and TRBJ1-5; a possible D gene is TRBD1 (5 bases). This CDR3 spans 15 amino acids. Germline CDR1 is LNHDA and CDR2 is SQIVND (reference sequence). V was cut by 6 bases and J by 6 bases, with 18 bases left in between. CDR3 region: CASSRPTGNVQPQHF. CDR3 in DNA: TGTGCCAGTAGCCGCCCTACAGGCAATGTTCAGCCCCAGCATTTT.

V and J are TRBV3-1 (or the pseudogene TRBV3-2) and TRBJ1-1, with D hard to call. Per the germline V gene, CDR1 is LGHDT and CDR2 is YNNKEL (reference sequence). Trimming stripped 0 bases from V and 5 bases from J, with 16 bases between. The length of the CDR3 is 16 residues. CDR3: CASSQDVVAARTEAFF. The CDR3 region has the DNA TGTGCCAGCAGCCAAGACGTAGTCGCCGCCAGGACTGAAGCTTTCTTT.

The chain carries TRBV2 and TRBJ1-2; 7 bases match TRBD1. Germline V gene data show CDR1 as SNHLY and CDR2 as FYNNEI. There are 13 residues in the CDR3. With V trimmed by 3 bases and J by 6 bases, 4 bases remained unmatched. Here the CDR3 DNA reads TGTGCCAGCAGTGAGTCAGGGGGGAATGGCTACACCTTC. Translation gives CASSESGGNGYTF.

This clone has a handful of counts. V is TRBV7-9 and J is TRBJ1-6; 9 bases match TRBD1. The CDR3 extends over 14 amino acids. From germline, CDR1 is SEHNR and CDR2 FQNEAQ (reference sequence). The V segment lost 7 bases and the J segment 8 bases; nucleotides outside the gene matches: 6. The CDR3: CASNRRDRDSPLHF. CDR3 sequence (DNA): TGTGCCAGCAACCGCCGGGACAGGGATTCACCCCTCCACTTT.

The chain links TRBV19 to TRBJ1-5; TRBD1 aligns across 8 bases. The J segment lost 3 bases and the V segment lost 4 bases, leaving 5 bases of the junction unmatched. Germline V CDR1 and CDR2: LNHDA, SQIVND (reference sequence). There are 15 residues in the CDR3. CDR3 in DNA: TGTGCCAGTAGTAGCAGACAGGGGAACAATCAGCCCCAGCATTTT. As protein: CASSSRQGNNQPQHF.

This clone has a single count. The rearrangement uses TRBV11-2 and TRBJ2-7; D might be TRBD2 (5 bases). Germline V gene lookup returns CDR1 SGHAT and CDR2 FQNNGV. The CDR3 totals 15 residues. V lost 1 base and J lost 3, with 13 bases in between. CDR3 nucleotides: TGTGCCAGCAGCTTAGGTGCGGGTTCCTTCTACGAGCAGTACTTC. Translation: CASSLGAGSFYEQYF.

The gene calls are TRBV3-1 (or the pseudogene TRBV3-2) and TRBJ2-7, with 8 bases lining up with TRBD1. Germline CDR1 reads LGHDT; CDR2 reads YNNKEL (reference sequence). Trimming took 1 base from V and 5 from J; bases not matched to a gene: 1. CDR3 length: 13 residues. CDR3 nucleotide sequence: TGTGCCAGCAGCCAAGTGACAGGGGACGAGCAGTACTTC. It specifies CASSQVTGDEQYF.

V gene TRBV28 combines with J gene TRBJ2-1; the match to TRBD2 covers 7 bases. Germline CDR1 MDHEN, CDR2 SYDVKM. This CDR3 has 14 residues. The trim removed 2 bases at V and 6 bases at J, leaving 4 bases unmatched. This chain's CDR3 is CASSLPAGINEQFF. DNA for the CDR3: TGTGCCAGCAGTTTACCAGCGGGGATCAATGAGCAGTTCTTC.

J is TRBJ1-4 and V is TRBV2; 7 nucleotides line up with TRBD1. CDR3 length equals 13 residues. The V and J ends lost 10 bases and 5 bases, in that order; junction bases with no gene match: 7. Germline CDR1 reads SNHLY; CDR2 reads FYNNEI. The DNA for the CDR3 is TGTGCCACGAATCTACAGGGGAATGAAAAACTGTTTTTT. This translates into CATNLQGNEKLFF. The complete variable domain, with remaining parts taken from reference TRBV2 and TRBJ1-4, reads EPEVTQTPSHQVTQMGQEVILRCVPISNHLYFYWYRQILGQKVEFLVSFYNNEISEKSEIFDDQFSVERPDGSNFTLKIRSTKLEDSAMYFCATNLQGNEKLFFGSGTQLSVL.

The table lists this clone with a count of one. The V gene is TRBV5-1, the J gene TRBJ1-1; the D gene is possibly TRBD1 (5 bases). CDR1 is SGHRS and CDR2 is YFSETQ in the germline V gene. With 0 bases removed from V and 5 bases from J, the gap between germline ends came to 14 bases. The CDR3 has 15 residues. The CDR3 loop reads CASSLEGPGVTEAFF. The CDR3 DNA sequence: TGCGCCAGCAGCTTGGAGGGCCCGGGGGTAACTGAAGCTTTCTTT.

The chain carries TRBV18 and TRBJ1-2; D possibly corresponds to TRBD1 (6 bases). The CDR3 is 16 residues long. CDR1 and CDR2 (germline): KGHSH, LQKENI. With 2 bases removed from V and 0 bases from J, the gap between germline ends came to 13 bases. Here the CDR3 DNA reads TGTGCCAGCTCACCAACAGGGAGCTCAGCTAACTATGGCTACACCTTC. Translating it yields CASSPTGSSANYGYTF.

The chain combines TRBV7-8 with TRBJ2-6; D tentatively fits TRBD1 or TRBD2 (6 bases each). Germline CDR1 and CDR2: SGHVS and FQNEAQ. The CDR3 spans 19 residues. Between the trimmed V and J ends, which lost 0 bases and 3 bases, there was a span of 18 bases. In nucleotides, the CDR3 is TGTGCCAGCAGCTTAGCGCGGCCAGTCGGGGGCGGTGGGGCCAACGTCCTGACTTTC. This gives the protein CASSLARPVGGGGANVLTF.

The chain combines TRBV5-6 with TRBJ1-2; no clear D. The germline V gene encodes CDR1 SGHDT and CDR2 YYEEEE. This CDR3 contains 14 residues. Trimming removed 0 bases at V and 3 bases at J, with 9 bases between. The CDR3 sequence: CASSLVGSDYGYTF. CDR3 nucleotide sequence: TGTGCCAGCAGCTTGGTCGGGTCAGACTATGGCTACACCTTC.

The chain joins TRBV28 to TRBJ1-5, with 8 bases fitting TRBD1. With V trimmed by 1 base and J by 3 bases, 5 bases remained unmatched. There are 16 residues in the CDR3. Germline CDR1 and CDR2: MDHEN and SYDVKM. This CDR3 reads CASSLYPGGFNQPQHF. The DNA of the CDR3 is TGTGCCAGCAGTTTATATCCAGGGGGCTTCAATCAGCCCCAGCATTTT.

This chain connects TRBV24-1 to TRBJ1-2; maybe TRBD1 (5 bases). Per the germline V gene, CDR1 is KGHDR and CDR2 is SFDVKD. This CDR3 region has 11 residues. With 12 bases removed from V and 6 bases from J, the gap between germline ends came to 13 bases. The CDR3 DNA follows: TGTGCCGCCCCACGGGGGGATGGCTACACCTTC. It specifies CAAPRGDGYTF.

The chain recombines TRBV5-4 with TRBJ1-2; 8 nucleotides align to TRBD1. The CDR3 is made up of 17 amino acids. With 4 bases clipped from V and 8 bases from J, the junction kept 19 bases outside the gene matches. CDR1 is SGHNT, CDR2 YYREEE, per germline (reference sequence). The CDR3: CASSPSRTGRVGWGYTF. The DNA of the CDR3 is TGTGCCAGCAGCCCATCGAGGACAGGGAGGGTAGGATGGGGCTACACCTTC. The whole variable domain, filled in from reference TRBV5-4 and TRBJ1-2, reads ETGVTQSPTHLIKTRGQQVTLRCSSQSGHNTVSWYQQALGQGPQFIFQYYREEENGRGNFPPRFSGLQFPNYSSELNVNALELDDSALYLCASSPSRTGRVGWGYTFGSGTRLTVV.